Sequencing of this TCR beta chain was carried out in a study of OX40 agonist ivuxolimab in advanced cancers. Regarding the study in general: Ivuxolimab was an agonistic, fully human IgG2 monoclonal antibody directed against OX40 (CD134), a costimulatory receptor. Patients were allowed to have had prior anti-PD-1, anti-PD-L1 or anti-CTLA-4 therapy, and 40% of the dose-escalation patients had been treated with checkpoint inhibitors. The point of sequencing TCRbeta in the periphery was to test whether ivuxolimab changed TCR sequence diversity and drove clonal T-cell expansion. Partial responses were achieved by three dose-escalation patients, of whom one had hepatocellular carcinoma and two had cutaneous melanoma. Of the approximately 53 patients in dose escalation, about 20 had hepatocellular carcinoma, roughly 15 had melanoma, 9 had renal cell carcinoma and 9 had head and neck cancer. In the dose-escalation cohort, roughly 80% of patients were male, and the mean age was around 60 years, with a range of roughly 20 to 85. The paper reports the monotherapy dose-escalation portion (N of about 51 patients) of the phase I ivuxolimab trial. Intravenous ivuxolimab was administered to patients every 2 weeks at six dose levels: 0.01, 0.1, 0.3, 1.5, 3 and 10 mg/kg.

For sequencing of the TCRbeta CDR3 region, genomic DNA was extracted from the sorted cells. The immunoSEQ Assay was used for sequencing of TCRbeta CDR3 regions. The table comes from immuneACCESS by way of TCRdb, which keeps in-frame sequences with V and J called. Part of the clones is missing from these tables; in studies checked, under half for an unresolved V gene and the rest for unknown reasons. For this sample there are roughly 66,000 clones; 87% appear just once. Clones ranked in the top ten supply 1.3% of the sample. The trial excluded patients who had a history of autoimmune disease or were on systemic immunosuppression. Peripheral blood for TCR sequencing was collected from all dose cohorts at baseline, on cycle 4 day 1, and on cycle 7 day 1. The samples were drawn from a first-in-human, open-label, multicenter phase I dose-escalation trial of ivuxolimab. The trial enrolled adults with locally advanced or metastatic head and neck squamous cell, hepatocellular, melanoma or renal cell carcinoma. Before TCR sequencing, CD4+ and CD8+ T cells were separately sorted from peripheral blood.

Study-wide conclusions, independent of this receptor: After ivuxolimab, more expanded clones were found on average in CD8+ T cells than in CD4+ T cells. In the 0.1-3.0 mg/kg groups, partial responders were among the patients with the lowest normalized peripheral clonal expansion, particularly in CD8+ T cells. The antigen specificity of the clonally expanded peripheral T cells was not determined. Low levels of normalized T-cell clonal expansion were also seen in some patients who did not respond. Clonal expansion of both CD4+ and CD8+ blood T cells was observed from baseline to week 6 at doses 0.1 to 3.0 mg/kg.

The CDR3 sequence holds 21 residues, the cysteine and phenylalanine included. Just the 63-base CDR3 DNA is kept, in frame starting at base 1. For CDR1 and CDR2, the germline V gene lists SNHLY and FYNNEI. V is pruned by 5 bases and J by 4 bases, leaving 22 bases of the junction without a gene match. With regard to this clone: The antigen this receptor binds is unknown. Base qualities are not at hand, and no much larger clone is one base apart.

The chain was built from TRBV2 and TRBJ2-2; 10 central nucleotides agree with TRBD2. This clonotype was sampled from an adult with an advanced solid tumor such as melanoma, head and neck, liver or kidney cancer. Sequencing used CD4+ or CD8+ T cells sorted from blood, obtained in a trial of the OX40 agonist ivuxolimab. The CDR3 sequence is CASSPLGVPRQRGGPTGELFF. The base sequence is TGTGCCAGCAGTCCCCTGGGGGTACCACGGCAGCGGGGGGGCCCCACCGGGGAGCTGTTTTTT.